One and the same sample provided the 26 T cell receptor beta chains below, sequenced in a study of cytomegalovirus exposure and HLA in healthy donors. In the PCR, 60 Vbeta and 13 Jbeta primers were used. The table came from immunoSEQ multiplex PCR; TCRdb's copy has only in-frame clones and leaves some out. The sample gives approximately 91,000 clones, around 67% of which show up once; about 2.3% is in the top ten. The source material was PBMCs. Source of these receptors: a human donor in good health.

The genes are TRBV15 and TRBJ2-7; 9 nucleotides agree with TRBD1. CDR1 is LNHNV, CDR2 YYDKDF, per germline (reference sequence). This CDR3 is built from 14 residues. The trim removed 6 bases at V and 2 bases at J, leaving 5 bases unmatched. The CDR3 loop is CATREQGATYEQYF. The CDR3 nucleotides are TGTGCCACCAGGGAACAGGGGGCCACCTACGAGCAGTACTTC.

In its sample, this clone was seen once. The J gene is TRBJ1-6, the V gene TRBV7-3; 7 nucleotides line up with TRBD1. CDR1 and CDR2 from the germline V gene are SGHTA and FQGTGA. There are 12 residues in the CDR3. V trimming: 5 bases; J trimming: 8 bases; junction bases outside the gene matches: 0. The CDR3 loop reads CASSTGDSPLHF. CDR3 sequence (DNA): TGTGCCAGCAGCACAGGGGATTCACCCCTCCACTTT.

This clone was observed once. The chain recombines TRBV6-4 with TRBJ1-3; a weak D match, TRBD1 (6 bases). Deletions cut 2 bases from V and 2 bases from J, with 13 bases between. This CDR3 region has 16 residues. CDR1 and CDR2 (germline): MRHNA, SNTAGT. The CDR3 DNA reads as TGTGCCAGCAGTGACGCGCGGACAGTGGCTGGAAACACCATATATTTT. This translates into CASSDARTVAGNTIYF.

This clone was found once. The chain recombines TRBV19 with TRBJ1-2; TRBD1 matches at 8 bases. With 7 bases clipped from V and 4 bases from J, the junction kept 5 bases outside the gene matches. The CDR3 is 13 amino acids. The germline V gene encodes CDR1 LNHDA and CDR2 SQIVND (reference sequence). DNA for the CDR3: TGTGCCAGTACCGACAGGGGCCGCTATGGCTACACCTTC. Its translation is CASTDRGRYGYTF.

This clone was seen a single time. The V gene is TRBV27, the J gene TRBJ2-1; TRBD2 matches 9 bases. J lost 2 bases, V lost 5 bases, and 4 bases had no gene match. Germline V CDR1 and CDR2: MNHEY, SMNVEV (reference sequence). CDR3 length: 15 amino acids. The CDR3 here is CASSIERGAYNEQFF. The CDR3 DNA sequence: TGTGCCAGCAGTATTGAGCGGGGGGCCTACAATGAGCAGTTCTTC.

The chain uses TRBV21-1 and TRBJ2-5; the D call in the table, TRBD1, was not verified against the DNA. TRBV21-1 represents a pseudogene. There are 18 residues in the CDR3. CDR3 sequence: CASNISGSGTGRGETQYF. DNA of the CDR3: TGTGCCAGCAACATTTCCGGAAGCGGGACAGGGAGAGGAGAGACCCAGTACTTC.

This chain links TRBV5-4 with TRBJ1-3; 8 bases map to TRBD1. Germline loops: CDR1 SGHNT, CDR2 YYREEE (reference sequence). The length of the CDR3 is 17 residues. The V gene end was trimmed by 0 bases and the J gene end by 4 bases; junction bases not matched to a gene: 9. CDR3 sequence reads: CASSLGVNRDRGNTIYF. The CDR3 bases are TGTGCCAGCAGCTTGGGGGTTAACCGGGACAGGGGAAACACCATATATTTT.

The CDR3 nucleotides read TGTGCCAGCAGTTACGGGCAGAACTATAATTCACCCCTCCACTTT. Residues: CASSYGQNYNSPLHF. The rearrangement links TRBV6-6 to TRBJ1-6; D uncertain. Germline V gene sequence: CDR1 MNHNY, CDR2 SVGAGI (reference sequence). Trimming took 2 bases from V and 3 from J, leaving 8 bases between them. CDR3 length: 15 amino acids.

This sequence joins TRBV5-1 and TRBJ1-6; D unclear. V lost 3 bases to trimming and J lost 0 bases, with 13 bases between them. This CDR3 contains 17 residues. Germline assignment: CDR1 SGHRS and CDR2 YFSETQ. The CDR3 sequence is CASSSHQQSSYNSPLHF. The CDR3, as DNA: TGCGCCAGCAGCTCCCACCAACAGAGCTCCTATAATTCACCCCTCCACTTT.

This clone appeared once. The CDR3 coding sequence is TGTGCCAGCAGTTACTCGCCAGGGACCGGGGAGCTGTTTTTT. Amino acids: CASSYSPGTGELFF. This chain connects TRBV6-5 to TRBJ2-2, with D possibly TRBD1 on 5 matching bases. Germline V gene lookup returns CDR1 MNHEY and CDR2 SVGAGI. The CDR3 extends over 14 amino acids. The V and J ends lost 0 bases and 5 bases respectively, with 7 bases between them.

The CDR3 DNA sequence: TGTGCCAGCAGTTTATCCGGACAGGGGTTTCAAGCTTTCTTT. Its translation is CASSLSGQGFQAFF. The genes are TRBV27 and TRBJ1-1, with 9 bases aligning to TRBD1. Trimming cost V 0 bases and J 9 bases; bases outside gene matches: 5. The CDR3 runs 14 residues. Germline CDR1 reads MNHEY; CDR2 reads SMNVEV (reference sequence).

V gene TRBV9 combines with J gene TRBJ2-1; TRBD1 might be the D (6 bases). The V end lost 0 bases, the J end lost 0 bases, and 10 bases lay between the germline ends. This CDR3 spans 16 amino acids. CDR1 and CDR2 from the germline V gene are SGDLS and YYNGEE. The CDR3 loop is CASSVGRGSSYNEQFF. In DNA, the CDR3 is TGTGCCAGCAGCGTAGGAAGGGGGAGCTCCTACAATGAGCAGTTCTTC.

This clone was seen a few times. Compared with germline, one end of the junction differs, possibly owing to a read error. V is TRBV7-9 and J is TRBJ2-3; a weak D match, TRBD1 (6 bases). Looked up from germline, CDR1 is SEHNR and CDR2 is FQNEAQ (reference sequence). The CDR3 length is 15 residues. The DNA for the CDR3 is TGTGCCAGCAGCTCGCAGGGGTTGGGCACAGATGCGCAGTATTTT. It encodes CASSSQGLGTDAQYF. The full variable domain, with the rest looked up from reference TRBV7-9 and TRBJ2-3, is DTGVSQNPRHKITKRGQNVTFRCDPISEHNRLYWYRQTLGQGPEFLTYFQNEAQLEKSRLLSDRFSAERPKGSFSTLEIQRTEQGDSAMYLCASSSQGLGTDAQYFGPGTRLTVL.

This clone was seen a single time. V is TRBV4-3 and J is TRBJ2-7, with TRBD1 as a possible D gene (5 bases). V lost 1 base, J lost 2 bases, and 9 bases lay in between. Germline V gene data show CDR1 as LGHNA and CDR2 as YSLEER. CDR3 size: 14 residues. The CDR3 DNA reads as TGCGCCAGCAGCCAAGTTGTAGGGGCCTACGAGCAGTACTTC. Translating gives CASSQVVGAYEQYF.

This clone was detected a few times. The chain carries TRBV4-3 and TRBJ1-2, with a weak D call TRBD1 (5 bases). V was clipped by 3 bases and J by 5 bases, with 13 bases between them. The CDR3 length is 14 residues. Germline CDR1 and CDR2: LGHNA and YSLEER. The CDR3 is CASSHIREGYGYTF. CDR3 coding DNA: TGCGCCAGCAGCCATATCAGGGAGGGTTATGGCTACACCTTC.

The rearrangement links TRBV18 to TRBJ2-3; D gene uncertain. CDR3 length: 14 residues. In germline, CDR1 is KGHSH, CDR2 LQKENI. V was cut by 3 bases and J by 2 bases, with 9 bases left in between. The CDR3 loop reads CASSPPPTTDTQYF. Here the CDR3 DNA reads TGTGCCAGCTCACCCCCCCCTACCACAGATACGCAGTATTTT.

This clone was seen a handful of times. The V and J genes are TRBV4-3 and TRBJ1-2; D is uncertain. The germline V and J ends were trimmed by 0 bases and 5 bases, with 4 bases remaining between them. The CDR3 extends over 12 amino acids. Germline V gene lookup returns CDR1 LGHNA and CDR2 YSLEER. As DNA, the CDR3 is TGCGCCAGCAGCCAAGATCCTTATGGCTACACCTTC. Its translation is CASSQDPYGYTF.

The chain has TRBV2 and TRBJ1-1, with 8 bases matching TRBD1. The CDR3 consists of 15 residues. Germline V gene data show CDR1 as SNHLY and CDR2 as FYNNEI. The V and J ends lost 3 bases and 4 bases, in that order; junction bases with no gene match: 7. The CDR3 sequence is CASSDDRDRITEAFF. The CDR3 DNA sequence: TGTGCCAGCAGTGATGACAGGGACAGGATCACTGAAGCTTTCTTT.

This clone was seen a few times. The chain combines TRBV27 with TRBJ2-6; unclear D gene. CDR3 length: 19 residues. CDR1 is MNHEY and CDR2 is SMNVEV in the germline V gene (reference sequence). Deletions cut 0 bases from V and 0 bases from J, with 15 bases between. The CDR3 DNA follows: TGTGCCAGCAGTTTATCGCGGCAGCTCCAAAGCTCTGGGGCCAACGTCCTGACTTTC. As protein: CASSLSRQLQSSGANVLTF.

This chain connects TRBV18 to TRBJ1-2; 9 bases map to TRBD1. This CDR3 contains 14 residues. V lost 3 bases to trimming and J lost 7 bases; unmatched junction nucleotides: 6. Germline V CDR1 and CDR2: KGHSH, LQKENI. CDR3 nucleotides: TGTGCCAGCTCACCCCGGGACAGGGCGGGTGGCTACACCTTC. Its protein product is CASSPRDRAGGYTF.

The CDR3 DNA is TGTGCCAGCAGCCGCGGGACAGGGGGGGAAAAACTGTTTTTT. Translated: CASSRGTGGEKLFF. The chain is built from TRBV4-2 and TRBJ1-4, with 11 positions matching TRBD1. V lost 4 bases, J lost 8 bases, and 3 bases stayed unmatched. Germline V gene data show CDR1 as LGHNA and CDR2 as YNFKEQ. The CDR3 covers 14 residues.

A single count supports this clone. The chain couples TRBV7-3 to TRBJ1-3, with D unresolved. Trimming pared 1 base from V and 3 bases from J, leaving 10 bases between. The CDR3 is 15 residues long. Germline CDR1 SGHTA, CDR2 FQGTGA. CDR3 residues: CASSLNGGLGNTIYF. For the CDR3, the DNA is TGTGCCAGCAGCTTAAATGGAGGGCTTGGAAACACCATATATTTT. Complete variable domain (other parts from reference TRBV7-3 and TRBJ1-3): GAGVSQTPSNKVTEKGKYVELRCDPISGHTALYWYRQSLGQGPEFLIYFQGTGAADDSGLPNDRFFAVRPEGSVSTLKIQRTERGDSAVYLCASSLNGGLGNTIYFGEGSWLTVV.

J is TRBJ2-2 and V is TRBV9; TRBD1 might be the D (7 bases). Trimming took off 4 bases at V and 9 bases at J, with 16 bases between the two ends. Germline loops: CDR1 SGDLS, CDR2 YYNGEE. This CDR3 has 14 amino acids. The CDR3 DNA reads TGTGCCAGCAGCTTACCAGGGGGGAACCGGGAGCTGTTTTTT. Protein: CASSLPGGNRELFF.

The DNA of the CDR3 is TGCGCCAGCAGCCAAATCACAGGGGGCTACGAGCAGTACTTC. Protein: CASSQITGGYEQYF. V gene TRBV4-1 combines with J gene TRBJ2-7; 8 bases match TRBD1. The germline V gene encodes CDR1 MGHRA and CDR2 YSYEKL. The CDR3 totals 14 residues. Losses at the gene ends were 2 bases for V and 3 bases for J; bases not matched to a gene: 3.

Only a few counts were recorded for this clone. The CDR3 coding sequence is TGTGCCAGCAGCTTCGGGCAGGGGCCCTCCTACGAGCAGTACTTC. It translates to CASSFGQGPSYEQYF. This chain joins TRBV7-2 and TRBJ2-7; weak D call: TRBD1 (6 bases). V lost 3 bases and J 0 bases, leaving 12 bases between the germline ends. The CDR3 sequence is 15 residues long. CDR1 and CDR2 (germline): SGHTA, FQGNSA.

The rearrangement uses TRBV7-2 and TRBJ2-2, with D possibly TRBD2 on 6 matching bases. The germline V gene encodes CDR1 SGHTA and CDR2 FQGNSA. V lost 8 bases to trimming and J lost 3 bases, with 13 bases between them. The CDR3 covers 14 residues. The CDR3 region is CASSGGSYTGELFF. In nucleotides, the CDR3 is TGTGCCAGCTCCGGGGGTAGTTACACCGGGGAGCTGTTTTTT.